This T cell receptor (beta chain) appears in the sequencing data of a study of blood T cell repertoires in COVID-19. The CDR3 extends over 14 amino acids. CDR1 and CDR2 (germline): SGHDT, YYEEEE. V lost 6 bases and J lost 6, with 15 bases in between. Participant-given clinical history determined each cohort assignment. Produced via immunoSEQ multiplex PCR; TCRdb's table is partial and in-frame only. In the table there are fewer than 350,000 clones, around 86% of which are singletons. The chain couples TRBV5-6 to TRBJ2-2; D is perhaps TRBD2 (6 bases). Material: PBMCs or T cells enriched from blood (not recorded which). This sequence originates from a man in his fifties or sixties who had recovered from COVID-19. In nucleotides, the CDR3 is TGTGCCAGCATATCGACGGGAGCCCCCGGGGAGCTGTTTTTT. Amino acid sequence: CASISTGAPGELFF.